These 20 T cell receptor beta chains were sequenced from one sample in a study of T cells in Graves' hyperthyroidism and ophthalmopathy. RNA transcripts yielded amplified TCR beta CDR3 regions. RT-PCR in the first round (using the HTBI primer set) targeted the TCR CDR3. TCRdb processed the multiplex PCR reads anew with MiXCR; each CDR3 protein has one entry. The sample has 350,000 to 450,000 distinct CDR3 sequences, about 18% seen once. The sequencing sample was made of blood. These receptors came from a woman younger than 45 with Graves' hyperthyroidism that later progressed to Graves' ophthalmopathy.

The CDR3 loop is CATSSQGGPSNTEAFF. DNA of the CDR3: TGTGCCACCAGCAGCCAAGGGGGCCCGTCGAACACTGAAGCTTTCTTT. This sequence joins TRBV15 and TRBJ1-1; 7 bases are shared with TRBD1. Germline loops: CDR1 LNHNV, CDR2 YYDKDF (reference sequence). After removal of 3 bases from V and 1 base from J, the junction contained 8 bases not matched to a gene. The CDR3 contains 16 residues. The full variable domain, completed using reference TRBV15 and TRBJ1-1, is DAMVIQNPRYQVTQFGKPVTLSCSQTLNHNVMYWYQQKSSQAPKLLFHYYDKDFNNEADTPDNFQSRRPNTSFCFLDIRSPGLGDTAMYLCATSSQGGPSNTEAFFGQGTRLTVV.

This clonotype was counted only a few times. As DNA, the CDR3 is TGTGCCAGCAGTTTTCCCTACACTGAAGCTTTCTTT. Its translation: CASSFPYTEAFF. This rearrangement joins TRBV12-3 or TRBV12-4 to TRBJ1-1, with no clear D. Trimming took 3 bases from V and 3 from J, leaving 5 bases between them. CDR3 length equals 12 residues.

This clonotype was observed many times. The DNA of the CDR3 is TGTGCCAGCAGTTGGGGACAGGGGACTTCACCCCTCCACTTT. The encoded protein is CASSWGQGTSPLHF. The genes are TRBV27 and TRBJ1-6; 10 nucleotides align to TRBD1. The CDR3 is 14 residues long. The trim removed 4 bases at V and 9 bases at J, leaving 3 bases unmatched. Germline lookup yields CDR1 MNHEY and CDR2 SMNVEV (reference sequence).

The CDR3 region has the DNA TGTGCCAGCAGTCTCAGACTAGCGGGCACCGGGGAGCTGTTTTTT. Translating it yields CASSLRLAGTGELFF. V and J are TRBV27 and TRBJ2-2; 10 bases line up with TRBD2. Germline CDR1 MNHEY, CDR2 SMNVEV (reference sequence). V gave up 5 bases and J gave up 4 bases; unmatched junction bases: 4. The CDR3 totals 15 residues.

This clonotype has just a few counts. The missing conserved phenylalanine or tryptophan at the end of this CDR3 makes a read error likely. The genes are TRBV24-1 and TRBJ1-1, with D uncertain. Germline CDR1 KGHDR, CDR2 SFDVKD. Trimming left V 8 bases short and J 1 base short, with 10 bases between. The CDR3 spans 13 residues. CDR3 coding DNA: TGTGCCACCAACGACCGGGGGAACACTGAAGCTTTCTTG. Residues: CATNDRGNTEAFL.

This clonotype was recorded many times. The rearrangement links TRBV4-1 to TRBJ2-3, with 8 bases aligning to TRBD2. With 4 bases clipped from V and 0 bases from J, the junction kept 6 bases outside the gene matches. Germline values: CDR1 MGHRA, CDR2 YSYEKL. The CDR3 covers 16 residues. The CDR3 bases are TGCGCCAGCAGCCCATTAGCGGGAACTAGCACAGATACGCAGTATTTT. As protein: CASSPLAGTSTDTQYF.

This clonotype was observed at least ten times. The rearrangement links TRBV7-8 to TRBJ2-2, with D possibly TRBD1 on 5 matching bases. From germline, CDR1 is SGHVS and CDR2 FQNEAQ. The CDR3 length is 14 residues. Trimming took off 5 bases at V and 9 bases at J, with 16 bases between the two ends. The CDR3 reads CASSEQVNNRELFF. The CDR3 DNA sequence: TGTGCCAGCAGCGAACAGGTTAATAACCGGGAGCTGTTTTTT.

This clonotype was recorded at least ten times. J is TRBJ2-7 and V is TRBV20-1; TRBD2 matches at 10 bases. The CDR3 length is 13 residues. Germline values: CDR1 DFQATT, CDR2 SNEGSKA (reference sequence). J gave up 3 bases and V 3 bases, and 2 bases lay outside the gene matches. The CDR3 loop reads CSARGTSDYEQYF. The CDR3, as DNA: TGCAGTGCTAGGGGGACTAGCGACTACGAGCAGTACTTC.

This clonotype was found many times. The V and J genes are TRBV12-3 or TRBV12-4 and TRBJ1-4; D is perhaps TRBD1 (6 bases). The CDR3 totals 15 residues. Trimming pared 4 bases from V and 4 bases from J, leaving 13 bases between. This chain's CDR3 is CASSSNRVLNEKLFF. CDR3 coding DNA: TGTGCCAGCAGTTCGAACAGGGTCCTTAATGAAAAACTGTTTTTT.

CDR3 in amino acids: CASKLQGANTEAFF. CDR3 in DNA: TGTGCCAGCAAACTACAGGGGGCGAATACTGAAGCTTTCTTT. The rearrangement links TRBV11-2 to TRBJ1-1; the match to TRBD1 covers 9 bases. V shed 7 bases and J 5 bases; nucleotides not matched to a gene: 8. CDR1 and CDR2 (germline): SGHAT, FQNNGV. The CDR3 sequence is 14 residues long.

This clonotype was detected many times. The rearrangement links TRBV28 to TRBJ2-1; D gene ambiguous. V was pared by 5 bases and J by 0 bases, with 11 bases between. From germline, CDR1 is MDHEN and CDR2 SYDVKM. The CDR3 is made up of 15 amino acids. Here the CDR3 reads CASSKDGDSYNEQFF. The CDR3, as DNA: TGTGCCAGCAGTAAGGACGGTGACTCCTACAATGAGCAGTTCTTC.

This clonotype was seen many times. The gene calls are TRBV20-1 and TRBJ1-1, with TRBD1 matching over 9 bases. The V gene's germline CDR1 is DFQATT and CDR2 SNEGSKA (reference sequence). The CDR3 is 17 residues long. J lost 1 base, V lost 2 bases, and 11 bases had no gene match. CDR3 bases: TGCAGTGCTAGACTTCACAGGGGGCGGCGGCAGAACACTGAAGCTTTCTTT. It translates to CSARLHRGRRQNTEAFF.

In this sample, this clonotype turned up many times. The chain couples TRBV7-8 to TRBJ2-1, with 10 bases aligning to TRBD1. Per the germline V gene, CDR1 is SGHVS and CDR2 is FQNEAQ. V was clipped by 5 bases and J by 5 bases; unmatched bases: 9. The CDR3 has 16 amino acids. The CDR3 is CASSPRRGQGNNEQFF. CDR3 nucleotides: TGTGCCAGCAGCCCCAGGCGGGGACAGGGGAACAATGAGCAGTTCTTC.

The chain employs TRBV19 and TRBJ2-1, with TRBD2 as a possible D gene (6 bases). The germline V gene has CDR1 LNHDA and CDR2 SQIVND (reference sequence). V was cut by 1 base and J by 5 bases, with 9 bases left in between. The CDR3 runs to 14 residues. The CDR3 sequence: CASSIVGGDNEQFF. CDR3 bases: TGTGCCAGTAGTATAGTGGGAGGAGACAATGAGCAGTTCTTC.

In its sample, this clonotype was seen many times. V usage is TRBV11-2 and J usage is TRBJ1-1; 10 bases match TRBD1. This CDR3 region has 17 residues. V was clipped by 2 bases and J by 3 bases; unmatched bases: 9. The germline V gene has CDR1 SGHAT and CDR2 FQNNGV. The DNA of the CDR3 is TGTGCCAGCAGCTTATTGGGACAGGGGTACGGGCACACTGAAGCTTTCTTT. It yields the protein CASSLLGQGYGHTEAFF.

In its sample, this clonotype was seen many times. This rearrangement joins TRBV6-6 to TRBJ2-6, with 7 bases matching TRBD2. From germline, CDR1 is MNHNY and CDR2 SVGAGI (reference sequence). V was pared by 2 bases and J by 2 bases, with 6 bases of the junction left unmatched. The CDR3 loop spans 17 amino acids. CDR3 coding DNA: TGTGCCAGCAGTTACCGCAGTGGGGGGGCTGGGGCCAACGTCCTGACTTTC. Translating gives CASSYRSGGAGANVLTF.

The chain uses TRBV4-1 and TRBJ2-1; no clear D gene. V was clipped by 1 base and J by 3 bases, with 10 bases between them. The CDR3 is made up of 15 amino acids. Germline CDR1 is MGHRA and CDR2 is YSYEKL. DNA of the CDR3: TGCGCCAGCAGCCAAGTCGGCCCTGGCTACAATGAGCAGTTCTTC. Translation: CASSQVGPGYNEQFF.

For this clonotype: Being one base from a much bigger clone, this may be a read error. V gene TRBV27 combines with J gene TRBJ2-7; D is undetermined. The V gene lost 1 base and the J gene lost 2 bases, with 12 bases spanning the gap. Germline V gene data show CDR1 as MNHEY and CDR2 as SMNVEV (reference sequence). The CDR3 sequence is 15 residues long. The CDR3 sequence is CASSLLRRSTYEQYF. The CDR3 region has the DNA TGTGCCAGCAGTTTATTACGGCGGAGTACCTACGAGCAGTACTTC.

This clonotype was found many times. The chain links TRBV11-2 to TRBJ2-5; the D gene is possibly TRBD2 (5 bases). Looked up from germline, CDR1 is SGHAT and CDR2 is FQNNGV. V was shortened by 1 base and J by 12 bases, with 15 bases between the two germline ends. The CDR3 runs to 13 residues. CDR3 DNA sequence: TGTGCCAGCAGCTTAGTCCGGATCCCGGGGAAGTACTTC. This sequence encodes CASSLVRIPGKYF.

The CDR3 protein is CASSGSLGVDYYGYTF. The CDR3 DNA follows: TGTGCCAGCAGCGGCAGTTTAGGGGTAGATTACTATGGCTACACCTTC. The chain links TRBV9 to TRBJ1-2; D is possibly TRBD1 (5 bases). Per germline, CDR1 SGDLS and CDR2 YYNGEE. V was clipped by 3 bases and J by 3 bases, with 18 bases between them. The CDR3 has 16 amino acids.